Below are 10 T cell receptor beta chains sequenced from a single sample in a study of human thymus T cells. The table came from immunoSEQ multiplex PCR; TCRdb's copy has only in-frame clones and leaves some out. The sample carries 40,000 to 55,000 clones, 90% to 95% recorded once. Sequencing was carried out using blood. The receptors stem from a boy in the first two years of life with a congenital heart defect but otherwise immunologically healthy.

The CDR3 bases are TGTGCCAGCAGTGAAGTATGGGTCCAGTACTTC. Amino acids: CASSEVWVQYF. The gene calls are TRBV6-1 and TRBJ2-5, with no clear D. The CDR3 covers 11 residues. V was shortened by 1 base and J by 10 bases, with 7 bases between the two germline ends. Germline V CDR1 and CDR2: MNHNS, SASEGT.

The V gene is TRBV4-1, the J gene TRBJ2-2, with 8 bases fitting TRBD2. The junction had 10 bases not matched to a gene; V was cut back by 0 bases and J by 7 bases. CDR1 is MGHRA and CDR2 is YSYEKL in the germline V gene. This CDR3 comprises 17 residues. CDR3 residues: CASSQEGTGGPGGELFF. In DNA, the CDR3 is TGCGCCAGCAGCCAAGAAGGGACGGGGGGGCCAGGCGGGGAGCTGTTTTTT.

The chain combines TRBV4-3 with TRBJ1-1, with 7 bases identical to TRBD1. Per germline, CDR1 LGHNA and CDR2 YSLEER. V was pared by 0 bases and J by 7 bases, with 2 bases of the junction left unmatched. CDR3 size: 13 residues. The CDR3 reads CASSQETGIEAFF. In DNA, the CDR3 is TGCGCCAGCAGCCAAGAGACAGGGATTGAAGCTTTCTTT.

The CDR3 region is CASSEVWGQPQHF. CDR3 coding DNA: TGTGCCAGCAGTGAAGTCTGGGGTCAGCCCCAGCATTTT. The chain has TRBV6-1 and TRBJ1-5, with unresolved D. This CDR3 contains 13 residues. Germline assignment: CDR1 MNHNS and CDR2 SASEGT. Trimming took 1 base from V and 6 from J, leaving 7 bases between them.

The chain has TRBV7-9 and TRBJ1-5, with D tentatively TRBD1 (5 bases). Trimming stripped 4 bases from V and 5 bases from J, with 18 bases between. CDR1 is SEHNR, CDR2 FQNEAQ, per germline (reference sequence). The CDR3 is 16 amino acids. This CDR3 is CASSYAMGGEDQPQHF. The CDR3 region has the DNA TGTGCCAGCAGCTACGCCATGGGAGGGGAAGATCAGCCCCAGCATTTT.

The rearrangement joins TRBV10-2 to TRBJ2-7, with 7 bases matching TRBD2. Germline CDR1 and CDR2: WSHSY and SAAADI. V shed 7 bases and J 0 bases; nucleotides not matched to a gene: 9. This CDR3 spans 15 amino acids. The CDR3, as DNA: TGCGCCAGCAAATGGTGGGCGGGGGACTCCTACGAGCAGTACTTC. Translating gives CASKWWAGDSYEQYF.

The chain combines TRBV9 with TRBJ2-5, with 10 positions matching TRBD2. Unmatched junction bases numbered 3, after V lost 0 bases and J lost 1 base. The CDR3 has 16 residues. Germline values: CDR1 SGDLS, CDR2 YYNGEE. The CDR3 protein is CASSVELAGGQETQYF. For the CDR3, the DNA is TGTGCCAGCAGCGTAGAATTAGCGGGGGGCCAAGAGACCCAGTACTTC.

This CDR3 reads CASSQDLMGTLLNTGELFF. The CDR3, as DNA: TGCGCCAGCAGCCAAGATCTTATGGGGACTCTTTTGAACACCGGGGAGCTGTTTTTT. The rearrangement joins TRBV4-3 to TRBJ2-2, with TRBD2 as a possible D gene (6 bases). V dropped 0 bases and J dropped 1 base, with 18 bases sitting between them. The CDR3 is made up of 19 amino acids. From germline, CDR1 is LGHNA and CDR2 YSLEER.

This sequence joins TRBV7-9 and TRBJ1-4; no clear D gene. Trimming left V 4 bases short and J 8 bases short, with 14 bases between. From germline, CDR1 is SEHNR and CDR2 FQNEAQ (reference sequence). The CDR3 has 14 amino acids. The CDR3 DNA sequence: TGTGCCAGCAGCTCCGGGTCCAAAAGGGAAAAACTGTTTTTT. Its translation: CASSSGSKREKLFF.

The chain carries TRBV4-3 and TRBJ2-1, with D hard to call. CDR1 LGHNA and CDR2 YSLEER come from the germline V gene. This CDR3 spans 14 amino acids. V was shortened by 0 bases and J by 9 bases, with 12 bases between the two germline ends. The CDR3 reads CASSQDSLMGEQFF. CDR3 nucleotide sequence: TGCGCCAGCAGCCAAGATTCTCTTATGGGTGAGCAGTTCTTC.